This T cell receptor beta chain came from a study of blood T cell repertoires in COVID-19 (dated by TCRdb to 2018 to 2021). About the full investigation: Samples from collaborators originated in the United States, Italy and Spain and spanned both the acute and convalescent phases of COVID-19. Where available, HLA class I and class II types were obtained from metadata supplied by the sample provider rather than from assay-based typing. The dataset comprised deeply sampled blood TCRbeta repertoires from subjects exposed to, actively infected with, or recovered from COVID-19. The prospective study material was composed of cDNA or gDNA derived from T cells, B-cell-depleted T cells, or PBMCs. The repertoires were made available in a free public database intended to serve as a resource for research on the immune response to SARS-CoV-2. The samples were drawn from two sources: the first 160 participants of the ongoing ImmuneRACE study, and 950 to 1,500 subjects contributed by 6 global collaborators. Nearly every sample came with metadata listing a de-identified subject ID, COVID-19 status, age in years and sex.

Per the germline V gene, LGHNA is the CDR1 and YSLEER is the CDR2. V is pared back by 1 base and J by 2 bases, with 9 bases lying between the germline termini. From the cysteine up to the phenylalanine, the CDR3 has a length of 15 residues. Just CDR3 DNA is preserved here, 45 bases in frame from base 1. A note on this clone: The target of this receptor is not known. Within one base of it there is no much larger clone, and no base qualities were kept.

The collaborating institutions used their own protocols to collect whole blood in K2EDTA tubes. For TCRbeta analysis, collaborator samples were shipped as frozen whole blood, as isolated PBMCs, or as DNA extracted from either sample type. What the authors observed across the whole study: The quantity of clinical and demographic metadata differed by source and by participant and was supplied without curation.

TCRbeta CDR3 regions were amplified from genomic DNA using the immunoSEQ Assay, a bias-controlled multiplex PCR. The authors' analysis ran thus. Within the assay, amplification of reference gene primers was used to estimate how many nucleated cells each sample contained. To quantify the absolute abundance of each unique TCRbeta CDR3 rearrangement, sequence reads were collapsed and filtered. Productive Simpson clonality was computed per sample as the square root of Simpson's diversity index over productive rearrangements. The immuneACCESS repertoire file appears here via TCRdb, limited to in-frame rearrangements. These files lack a portion of the clones; in checked studies, under half of the deficit traces to unresolved V genes, and the cause of the others is not known. Clone size and the V and J calls come from that table; the DNA yielded D and trimming. This sample has 100,000 to 150,000 clones in its table, and 85% of those were observed once. The top ten constitute about 7% of the sample.

The sample was peripheral blood. In this chain, TRBV4-3 is recombined with TRBJ1-5; no confident D gene assignment can be made. The source is a man older than 75 with active or convalescent COVID-19. The CDR3 region: CASSQVAGGNQPQHF. The DNA sequence is as follows: TGCGCCAGCAGCCAAGTCGCGGGTGGCAATCAGCCCCAGCATTTT.